A single T cell receptor (beta chain) is shown here with its context. Its specific antigen is unknown. Per-base quality was not reported, and no clone a single base away is much larger than it. The data were taken from a study of blood T cell repertoires in COVID-19 (dated by TCRdb to 2018 to 2020). For the wider study: The collaborator samples originated in the United States, Italy and Spain and spanned the acute and convalescent phases of COVID-19. The material from the prospective study consisted of cDNA or gDNA derived from T cells, B-cell-depleted T cells, or PBMCs. Where HLA class I and class II types were available, the types were taken from metadata supplied by the sample provider, not from assay-based typing. A de-identified subject ID, COVID-19 status, age in years and sex were almost always included in the sample metadata. Samples came from the ongoing ImmuneRACE study (first 160 participants) plus 1,254 subjects from 6 global collaborators. The repertoires were released in a freely available public database intended as a resource for research on the immune response to SARS-CoV-2. Deeply sampled blood TCRbeta repertoires from subjects exposed to, actively infected with, or recovered from COVID-19 were included in the dataset. The research as a whole found: How much clinical and demographic metadata was included differed by source and by participant, and the metadata was provided uncurated.

TCRbeta CDR3 regions were amplified from genomic DNA by means of the immunoSEQ Assay, a bias-controlled multiplex PCR. The study's own analysis went as follows. Nucleated cell counts per sample were estimated from amplification of reference gene primers within the assay. To quantify the absolute abundance of each unique TCRbeta CDR3 rearrangement, sequence reads were collapsed and filtered. For each sample, productive Simpson clonality was calculated by taking the square root of Simpson's diversity index across productive rearrangements. Imported from immuneACCESS, the table was reduced by TCRdb to in-frame sequences with V and J called. These copies leave out some clones; in studies compared against another copy, an unresolved V gene accounts for under half, and the cause of the remainder is not known. V and J calls and clone size follow that table, whereas D and trimming were derived from the DNA. In this sample the table shows tens of thousands of clones, approximately 83% of which occur a single time. The ten largest clonotypes hold 5.5% of the sample.

Collaborating institutions collected whole blood in K2EDTA tubes following their own protocols. For TCRbeta analysis, collaborator samples were shipped as frozen whole blood, as isolated PBMCs, or as DNA extracted from either sample type. The CDR3, from cysteine to phenylalanine, totals 16 residues. Solely the CDR3 DNA is kept, with 48 bases framed from the first base. Based on the germline V gene, the CDR1 and CDR2 sequences are SGDLS and YYNGEE. V is clipped by 0 bases and J by 0 bases, and the sequence between their germline boundaries is 13 bases long. The sequenced material came from peripheral blood. This receptor was identified in a woman of 80 years or more with active or convalescent COVID-19. The sequence joins TRBV9 to TRBJ2-7; matching of 6 bases hints at TRBD1 as the D gene. The DNA sequence reads TGTGCCAGCAGCGTAGGACAGGTGTCGCCCTCCTACGAGCAGTACTTC. It translates as CASSVGQVSPSYEQYF.